These 21 T cell receptor beta chains originate from one sample sequenced in a study of STAT5B mutations in CD4+ large granular lymphocyte leukemia. Clones were read by immunoSEQ multiplex PCR, and TCRdb kept only the in-frame ones, dropping some. The sample has about 29,000 clones, 65% to 80% seen once; the top ten hold about 6%. The specimen sequenced was CD4+ T cells from blood buffy coats. All receptors derive from a human donor in good health.

The genes are TRBV5-4 and TRBJ1-1, with TRBD1 as a possible D gene (6 bases). Trimming pared 3 bases from V and 4 bases from J, leaving 10 bases between. Germline assignment: CDR1 SGHNT and CDR2 YYREEE (reference sequence). This CDR3 is 13 amino acids long. The CDR3 loop reads CASSSPDSTEAFF. DNA of the CDR3: TGTGCCAGCAGCTCCCCGGACAGCACTGAAGCTTTCTTT.

The genes are TRBV28 and TRBJ2-3, with 8 bases identical to TRBD1. The length of the CDR3 is 16 residues. Trimming took 2 bases from V and 3 from J; bases not matched to a gene: 7. The germline gives CDR1 MDHEN, CDR2 SYDVKM. CDR3 in amino acids: CASSLRQGMGTDTQYF. CDR3 nucleotide sequence: TGTGCCAGCAGTTTACGACAGGGGATGGGGACAGATACGCAGTATTTT.

The V call is TRBV19, the J call TRBJ1-5; TRBD1 is a possible D gene (5 bases). The CDR3 has 15 amino acids. Trimming took 3 bases from V and 6 from J, leaving 15 bases between them. The V gene's germline CDR1 is LNHDA and CDR2 SQIVND (reference sequence). CDR3 protein: CASSIPSQGSQPQHF. The CDR3, as DNA: TGTGCCAGTAGTATCCCCTCGCAGGGAAGTCAGCCCCAGCATTTT.

The rearrangement uses TRBV10-3 and TRBJ1-5, with D possibly being TRBD1 (6 bases). Germline CDR1 is ENHRY and CDR2 is SYGVKD. Trimming pared 0 bases from V and 4 bases from J, leaving 10 bases between. The CDR3 length is 15 residues. CDR3 bases: TGTGCCATCAGTGAGTCGATAGGGGGGAATCAGCCCCAGCATTTT. Translation: CAISESIGGNQPQHF.

V usage is TRBV4-3 and J usage is TRBJ2-2; D possibly uses TRBD1 or TRBD2 (6 bases each). CDR1 and CDR2 (germline): LGHNA, YSLEER. V dropped 1 base and J dropped 2 bases, with 17 bases sitting between them. The CDR3 covers 18 residues. The CDR3 is CASSQGRQAGQNTGELFF. The DNA of the CDR3 is TGCGCCAGCAGCCAAGGAAGACAGGCGGGACAAAACACCGGGGAGCTGTTTTTT.

The chain couples TRBV7-2 to TRBJ1-2; D unresolved. The CDR3 extends over 14 amino acids. Trimming cost V 0 bases and J 3 bases, with 8 bases left between them. CDR1 and CDR2 from the germline V gene are SGHTA and FQGNSA. The CDR3 DNA follows: TGTGCCAGCAGCTTAGCAGGACTAGACTATGGCTACACCTTC. Translated: CASSLAGLDYGYTF.

V is TRBV15 and J is TRBJ2-7, with D possibly TRBD2 on 6 matching bases. Deletions cut 4 bases from V and 4 bases from J, with 20 bases between. The CDR3 is 16 amino acids. Looked up from germline, CDR1 is LNHNV and CDR2 is YYDKDF (reference sequence). CDR3: CATSITYTGSPYEQYV. As DNA, the CDR3 is TGTGCCACCAGCATTACGTACACCGGGAGCCCTTACGAGCAGTACGTC.

The chain recombines TRBV6-6 with TRBJ1-1; 8 bases match TRBD1. In germline, CDR1 is MNHNY, CDR2 SVGAGI (reference sequence). The CDR3 is made up of 13 amino acids. Trimming cost V 6 bases and J 0 bases; bases outside gene matches: 0. The CDR3 loop reads CASSRGLNTEAFF. The CDR3 nucleotides are TGTGCCAGCAGCAGGGGGCTGAACACTGAAGCTTTCTTT.

This clone was observed a handful of times. The chain is built from TRBV29-1 and TRBJ1-2; D is undetermined. This CDR3 region has 11 residues. The germline V gene encodes CDR1 SQVTM and CDR2 ANQGSEA. V was shortened by 3 bases and J by 3 bases, with 5 bases between the two germline ends. In nucleotides, the CDR3 is TGCAGCGTTGATGGAGACTATGGCTACACCTTC. Translating it yields CSVDGDYGYTF.

This rearrangement joins TRBV6-1 to TRBJ1-1; TRBD1 agrees at 8 bases. CDR3 length: 13 residues. Germline values: CDR1 MNHNS, CDR2 SASEGT. Losses at the gene ends were 6 bases for V and 11 bases for J; bases not matched to a gene: 11. The CDR3: CASREQGEETAFF. The CDR3 coding sequence is TGTGCCAGCAGAGAACAGGGGGAAGAGACGGCTTTCTTT.

The CDR3 is CASSLRTGDGYTF. CDR3 nucleotide sequence: TGTGCCAGCTCACTCCGGACAGGGGATGGCTACACCTTC. The V and J genes are TRBV18 and TRBJ1-2; 9 nucleotides line up with TRBD1. J was trimmed by 6 bases and V by 4 bases; bases with no gene match: 3. The CDR3 spans 13 residues. CDR1 and CDR2 (germline): KGHSH, LQKENI.

V gene TRBV27 combines with J gene TRBJ2-3; D unclear. Germline V gene data show CDR1 as MNHEY and CDR2 as SMNVEV (reference sequence). V dropped 5 bases and J dropped 3 bases, with 12 bases sitting between them. The CDR3 runs 14 residues. CDR3 sequence reads: CASSPWTATDTQYF. The CDR3 nucleotides read TGTGCCAGCAGTCCTTGGACCGCGACAGATACGCAGTATTTT.

The chain couples TRBV29-1 to TRBJ1-2; TRBD1 agrees at 9 bases. The ends lost 3 bases at V and 6 bases at J; junction bases unmatched: 2. The germline gives CDR1 SQVTM, CDR2 ANQGSEA. The CDR3 runs to 12 residues. The CDR3 loop reads CSVERTGDGYTF. The CDR3 bases are TGCAGCGTTGAGAGGACAGGGGATGGCTACACCTTC.

This clone is a singleton in its sample. The chain has TRBV9 and TRBJ2-3; TRBD1 agrees at 8 bases. Unmatched junction bases numbered 4, after V lost 4 bases and J lost 0 bases. The germline V gene encodes CDR1 SGDLS and CDR2 YYNGEE. The CDR3 is 15 amino acids. Written as DNA, the CDR3 is TGTGCCAGCAGCTTGCGGACAGGGAGCACAGATACGCAGTATTTT. Translated: CASSLRTGSTDTQYF. Together with reference TRBV9 and TRBJ2-3, the CDR3 gives the full variable domain: DSGVTQTPKHLITATGQRVTLRCSPRSGDLSVYWYQQSLDQGLQFLIQYYNGEERAKGNILERFSAQQFPDLHSELNLSSLELGDSALYFCASSLRTGSTDTQYFGPGTRLTVL.

J is TRBJ1-2 and V is TRBV7-9, with unresolved D. Per germline, CDR1 SEHNR and CDR2 FQNEAQ (reference sequence). The CDR3 totals 16 residues. Trimming took off 5 bases at V and 5 bases at J, with 21 bases between the two ends. This CDR3 reads CASSTSGTKWRYGYTF. The CDR3 DNA sequence: TGTGCCAGCAGCACCTCCGGAACCAAATGGCGATATGGCTACACCTTC.

This sequence joins TRBV11-2 and TRBJ2-3; D tentatively fits TRBD1 or TRBD2 (6 bases each). Germline V gene lookup returns CDR1 SGHAT and CDR2 FQNNGV. V dropped 3 bases and J dropped 4 bases, with 14 bases sitting between them. This CDR3 has 15 residues. The CDR3 spells CASSLGGQIPDTQYF. The DNA of the CDR3 is TGTGCCAGCAGCTTGGGGGGACAAATTCCAGATACGCAGTATTTT.

CDR3 nucleotide sequence: TGCGCCAGCAGCTCGGACGGGAACTATGGCTACACCTTC. This encodes CASSSDGNYGYTF. This chain uses TRBV5-1 with TRBJ1-2; D ambiguous. Deletions cut 3 bases from V and 2 bases from J, with 8 bases between. The CDR3 length is 13 residues. From germline, CDR1 is SGHRS and CDR2 YFSETQ.

The chain employs TRBV6-1 and TRBJ1-1; 7 bases line up with TRBD1. V trimming: 4 bases; J trimming: 1 base; junction bases outside the gene matches: 0. Germline V gene lookup returns CDR1 MNHNS and CDR2 SASEGT. This CDR3 has 13 residues. CDR3: CASSGQGNTEAFF. In DNA, the CDR3 is TGTGCCAGCAGTGGACAGGGGAACACTGAAGCTTTCTTT.

The genes are TRBV7-2 and TRBJ1-4; 9 bases map to TRBD1. Germline V gene sequence: CDR1 SGHTA, CDR2 FQGNSA. The CDR3 has 15 residues. Trimming removed 3 bases from V and 6 bases from J; junction bases left unmatched: 5. The CDR3 region has the DNA TGTGCCAGCAGCTTGAGGGGACAGGGTCATGAAAAACTGTTTTTT. It translates to CASSLRGQGHEKLFF.

The V gene is TRBV4-3, the J gene TRBJ1-1; D may be TRBD1 (5 bases). Germline lookup yields CDR1 LGHNA and CDR2 YSLEER. The CDR3 is 16 residues long. Trimming cost V 0 bases and J 4 bases, with 15 bases left between them. CDR3 amino acids: CASSQDRGEVFTEAFF. The CDR3 DNA is TGCGCCAGCAGCCAAGATCGGGGGGAGGTGTTCACTGAAGCTTTCTTT.

The CDR3: CASRSGNTEAFF. The CDR3 DNA is TGCGCCAGCAGATCGGGAAACACTGAAGCTTTCTTT. This chain joins TRBV10-1 and TRBJ1-1; D gene ambiguous. This CDR3 is built from 12 residues. Trimming removed 6 bases from V and 2 bases from J, with 7 bases in between. The germline gives CDR1 WNHNN, CDR2 SYGVQD (reference sequence).